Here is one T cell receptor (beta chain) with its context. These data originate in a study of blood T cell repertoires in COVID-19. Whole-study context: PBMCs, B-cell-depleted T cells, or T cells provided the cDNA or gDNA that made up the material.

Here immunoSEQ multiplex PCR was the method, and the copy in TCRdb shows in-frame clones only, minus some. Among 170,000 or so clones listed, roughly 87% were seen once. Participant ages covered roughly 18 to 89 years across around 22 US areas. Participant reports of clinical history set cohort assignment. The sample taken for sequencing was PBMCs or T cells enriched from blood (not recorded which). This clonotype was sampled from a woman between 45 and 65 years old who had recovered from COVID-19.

The CDR3 bases are TGTGCTAGTGGTAGACAGGACCTCGGAAACACCATATATTTT. It specifies CASGRQDLGNTIYF. The V and J genes are TRBV12-5 and TRBJ1-3; tentatively, D is TRBD1 (6 bases). The germline V and J ends were trimmed by 5 bases and 4 bases, with 12 bases remaining between them. The CDR3 runs 14 residues. CDR1 is LGHNT and CDR2 is FRNRAP in the germline V gene.